The 2 T cell receptor beta chains presented below share a single source sample, sequenced in a study of tumor and adjacent non-tumor tissue in lung cancer. The library came from three nested PCR rounds adapted from ARM-PCR protocols. TCRdb used MiXCR to reprocess the multiplex PCR reads, holding one entry per CDR3 protein. The sample yields 200,000 to 250,000 distinct CDR3 sequences, about 76% seen once. No cell sorting was done before RNA was extracted from the tissue. The sequenced material came from lung tumor tissue. The receptors originated from a man in his sixties with non-small cell lung cancer.

The rearrangement links TRBV12-3 or TRBV12-4 to TRBJ2-2, with 8 bases lining up with TRBD2. V was clipped by 3 bases and J by 6 bases; unmatched bases: 6. The CDR3 covers 15 residues. The CDR3 DNA sequence: TGTGCCAGCAGTTTGAGCGGGAGTGTGCCCGGGGAGCTGTTTTTT. The encoded protein is CASSLSGSVPGELFF.

This clonotype was seen only once. The final CDR3 position lacks the conserved phenylalanine or tryptophan, pointing to a likely read error. V and J are TRBV20-1 and TRBJ2-1, with TRBD1 matching over 7 bases. The V gene end was trimmed by 5 bases and the J gene end by 9 bases; junction bases not matched to a gene: 7. The CDR3 consists of 12 residues. Germline CDR1 DFQATT, CDR2 SNEGSKA (reference sequence). CDR3 amino acids: CSACRQGAEQFL. The CDR3 DNA is TGCAGTGCTTGCCGACAGGGAGCTGAGCAGTTCCTC.